A selection of T cell receptor beta chains follows, all from one sample in a study of response to subunit inactivated influenza vaccine. One entry per CDR3 protein, called by TCRdb with MiXCR from the RT-PCR reads. The table has around 200,000 distinct CDR3 sequences, nearly 9.5% seen once; the top ten hold approximately 10%. This sample comprised non-naive T cells sorted from PBMCs, obtained on the day of vaccination. Receptor source: a man aged 50-59 years who received an inactivated influenza vaccine. Each CDR3 is given with its conserved first and last residue. The D gene is left open where the match is weak. Clone size is shown for a subset of rows, as once, few, many or a class of expanded clone.

>TRBV7-9|13|NA|TRBJ2-1|few
TGTGCCAGCAGCTTAGGGACTAACAGTGAGCAGTTCTTC
CASSLGTNSEQFF
>TRBV5-6|16|NA|TRBJ2-2|few
TGTGCCAGCAGCTTGGAACCGGGCGCCTTCACCGGGGAGCTGTTTTTT
CASSLEPGAFTGELFF
>TRBV11-2|15|TRBD2|TRBJ2-1|many
TGTGCCAGCAGCTTGGGACTAGCGGGAGGTGGTGAGCAGTTCTTC
CASSLGLAGGGEQFF
>TRBV18|14|NA|TRBJ2-5|NA
TGTGCCAGCTCACCGCCGGGTCTCGCAGAGACCCAGTGCTTC
CASSPPGLAETQCF
>TRBV5-1|15|NA|TRBJ2-2|many
TGCGCCAGCGGCCTAAGGGGAGCCAACACCGGGGAGCTGTTTTTT
CASGLRGANTGELFF
>TRBV18|14|TRBD1|TRBJ2-4|NA
TGTGCCAGCTCACAAAACAGACAGGGGAGCATTCAGTACTTC
CASSQNRQGSIQYF
>TRBV12-3/TRBV12-4|15|TRBD1|TRBJ1-2|many
TGTGCCAGCACGACAAGTGGGACAGGGGTCTATGGCTACACCTTC
CASTTSGTGVYGYTF
>TRBV24-1|14|NA|TRBJ2-1|NA
TGTGCCACCAGCGGACAGTGGTTTAACAATGAGCAGTTCTTC
CATSGQWFNNEQFF
>TRBV29-1|14|TRBD1|TRBJ2-7|NA
TGCAGCGTCTACTTGGGACAGGGGAATTACGAGCAGTACTTC
CSVYLGQGNYEQYF
>TRBV28|13|NA|TRBJ2-2|NA
TGTGCCAGCATTAATAGAAACACCGGGGAGCTGTTTTTT
CASINRNTGELFF
>TRBV18|14|NA|TRBJ2-5|few
TGTGCCAGCTCACCCAGGGAGCTACAAGAGACCCAGTACTTC
CASSPRELQETQYF
>TRBV28|18|NA|TRBJ2-1|NA
TGTGCCAGCAGTTTAAACCGACTAGTTCGATTAGGGAGGAATGAGCAGTTCTTC
CASSLNRLVRLGRNEQFF
>TRBV28|11|NA|TRBJ2-7|many
TGTGCCAGCAGTTCCCCCATGGAGCAGTACTTC
CASSSPMEQYF
>TRBV29-1|15|NA|TRBJ2-1|many
TGCAGCGTTGGACTTCAGCGCGCCTCCTACAATGAGCAGTTCTTC
CSVGLQRASYNEQFF
>TRBV20-1|14|TRBD1|TRBJ2-2|many
TGCAGTGCAAGCCGGGACAGGGTCAACCGGGAGCTGTTTTTT
CSASRDRVNRELFF
>TRBV27|14|NA|TRBJ2-7|NA
TGTGCCAGCAGTCAACAGGGAAGCTCCTACGAGCAGTACTTC
CASSQQGSSYEQYF
>TRBV2|14|NA|TRBJ2-6|NA
TGTGCCAGCAGTGACAGATCTGGGGCCAACGTCCTGACTTTC
CASSDRSGANVLTF
>TRBV27|13|NA|TRBJ1-1|many
TGTGCCAGCAGCCTGCTGGGGGGCCCTAAAGCTTTCTTT
CASSLLGGPKAFF
>TRBV2|19|TRBD2|TRBJ2-3|many
TGTGCCATCAGTTTTTTTCCTAGCGGGAGACGGGATCGCACAGATACGCAGTATTTT
CAISFFPSGRRDRTDTQYF
>TRBV5-1|16|NA|TRBJ2-3|NA
TGCGCCAGCAGCTTGGTTGTACAGTCTAGCACAGATACGCAGTATTTT
CASSLVVQSSTDTQYF
>TRBV29-1|13|TRBD2|TRBJ2-1|many
TGCAGTGGAGCGGGACGATCCTACAATGAGCAGTTCTTC
CSGAGRSYNEQFF
>TRBV20-1|14|NA|TRBJ1-4|many
TGCAGTGCTAGAGTCTCGGGGGGTCTAGAAAAACTGTTTTTT
CSARVSGGLEKLFF
>TRBV11-1|19|TRBD1|TRBJ1-1|few
TGTGCCAGCAGCTTCCCCTGGCCGGGACAGGGGGCTAGGAATGCTGAAGCTTTCTTT
CASSFPWPGQGARNAEAFF
>TRBV12-5|13|NA|TRBJ1-1|NA
TGTGCTAGTGGTCTTGCGGCTAACACTGAAGCTTTCTTT
CASGLAANTEAFF
>TRBV20-1|16|TRBD1|TRBJ1-3|NA
TGCAGTGCTAGAAACCACGACAGGGCGGCTGGAAACACCATATATTTT
CSARNHDRAAGNTIYF
>TRBV20-1|14|NA|TRBJ2-3|NA
TGCAGCTCTGGCCAGGCCCCTAGCACAGATACGCAGTATTTT
CSSGQAPSTDTQYF
>TRBV7-9|13|NA|TRBJ1-2|many
TGTGCCAGCAGCCCCGACACGAGGGCTGGCTACACCTTC
CASSPDTRAGYTF
>TRBV11-2|14|NA|TRBJ2-1|NA
TGTGCCAGCAGCCGCTCCTACGGGGGTAATGAGCAGTTCTTC
CASSRSYGGNEQFF
>TRBV7-9|13|NA|TRBJ2-7|many
TGTGCCAGCAGCTATGCACGCTCCTACGAGCAGTACTTC
CASSYARSYEQYF
>TRBV5-5|15|NA|TRBJ2-5|many
TGTGCCAGCAGCGACCCAATCGACATCGGAAAGACCCAGTACTTC
CASSDPIDIGKTQYF
>TRBV27|15|NA|TRBJ2-3|many
TGTGCCAGCAGCCCGACGGGGTTCAGCACAGATACGCAGTATTTT
CASSPTGFSTDTQYF
>TRBV20-1|15|TRBD2|TRBJ2-2|few
TGCAGTGCCTCTCTAGCGGGGGGGCTGTCCGGGGAGCTGTTTTTT
CSASLAGGLSGELFF
>TRBV5-1|17|TRBD1|TRBJ2-7|NA
TGCGCCAGCAGCTTGGGACGGACAGGGGGTGTTTTAGACGAGCAGTACTTC
CASSLGRTGGVLDEQYF
>TRBV28|13|NA|TRBJ2-2|few
TGTGCCAGCACGTTCGGAAACACCGGGGAGCTGTTTTTT
CASTFGNTGELFF
>TRBV11-2|15|NA|TRBJ2-7|NA
TGTGCCAGCAGCCTAGAGGGGGGGCCTCTGAACGAGCAGTACTTC
CASSLEGGPLNEQYF
>TRBV28|15|TRBD2|TRBJ2-1|NA
TGTGCCAGCAGGACGAGCGGGGGGGGCTACAATGAGCAGTTCTTC
CASRTSGGGYNEQFF
>TRBV6-1|14|TRBD1|TRBJ1-2|few
TGTGCCAGCAGCCGTGGACAGGGGGTACATGGCTACACCTTC
CASSRGQGVHGYTF
>TRBV4-1|13|NA|TRBJ2-1|many
TGCGCCAGCAGCCAACAGGTTGTGAATGAGCAGTTCTTC
CASSQQVVNEQFF
>TRBV4-1|17|TRBD1|TRBJ1-2|few
TGCGCCAGCAGCCAAGATGTACAGGACAGGGCTAACTATGGCTACACCTTC
CASSQDVQDRANYGYTF
>TRBV2|12|NA|TRBJ1-5|few
TGTGCCAGCAGTGAAGGGGATCAGCCCCAGCATTTT
CASSEGDQPQHF
>TRBV6-2/TRBV6-3|18|TRBD2|TRBJ2-3|few
TGTGCCAGCAGTTACCTCGCCGGGACTAGCGGGGACACAGATACGCAGTATTTT
CASSYLAGTSGDTDTQYF